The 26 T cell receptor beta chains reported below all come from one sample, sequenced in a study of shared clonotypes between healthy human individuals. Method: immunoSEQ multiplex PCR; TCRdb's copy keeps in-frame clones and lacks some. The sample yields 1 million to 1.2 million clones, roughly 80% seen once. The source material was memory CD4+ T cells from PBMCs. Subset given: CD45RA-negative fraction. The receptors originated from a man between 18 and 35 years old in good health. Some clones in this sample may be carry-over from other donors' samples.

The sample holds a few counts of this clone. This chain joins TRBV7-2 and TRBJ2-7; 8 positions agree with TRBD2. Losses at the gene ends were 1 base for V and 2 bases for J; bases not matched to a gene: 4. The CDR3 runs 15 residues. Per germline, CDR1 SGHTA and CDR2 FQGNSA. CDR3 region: CASSLESAGAYEQYF. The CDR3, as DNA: TGTGCCAGCAGCTTAGAGTCAGCGGGAGCCTACGAGCAGTACTTC.

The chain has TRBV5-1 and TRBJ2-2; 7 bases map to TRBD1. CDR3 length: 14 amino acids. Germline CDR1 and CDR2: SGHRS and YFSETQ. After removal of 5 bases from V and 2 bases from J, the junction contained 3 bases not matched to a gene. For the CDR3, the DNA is TGCGCCAGCAGGGTAGGGGGCAACACCGGGGAGCTGTTTTTT. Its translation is CASRVGGNTGELFF.

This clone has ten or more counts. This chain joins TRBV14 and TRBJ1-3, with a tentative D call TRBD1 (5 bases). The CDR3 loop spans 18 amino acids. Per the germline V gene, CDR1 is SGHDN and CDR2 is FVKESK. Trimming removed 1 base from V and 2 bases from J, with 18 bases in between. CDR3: CASSQVGWPGRTGNTIYF. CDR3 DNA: TGTGCCAGCAGCCAAGTTGGATGGCCGGGACGGACTGGAAACACCATATATTTT.

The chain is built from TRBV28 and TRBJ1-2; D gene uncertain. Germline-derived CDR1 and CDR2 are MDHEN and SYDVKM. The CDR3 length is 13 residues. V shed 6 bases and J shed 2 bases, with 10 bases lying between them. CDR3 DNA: TGTGCCAGCAGCAGCCAGGAGAACTATGGCTACACCTTC. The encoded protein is CASSSQENYGYTF.

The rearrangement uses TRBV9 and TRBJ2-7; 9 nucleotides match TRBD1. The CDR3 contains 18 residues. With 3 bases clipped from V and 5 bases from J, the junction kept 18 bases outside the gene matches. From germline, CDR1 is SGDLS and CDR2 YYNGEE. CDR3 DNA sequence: TGTGCCAGCAGCGCGACCGGGACAGGGCAAGGGGATCCTCACGAGCAGTACTTC. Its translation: CASSATGTGQGDPHEQYF.

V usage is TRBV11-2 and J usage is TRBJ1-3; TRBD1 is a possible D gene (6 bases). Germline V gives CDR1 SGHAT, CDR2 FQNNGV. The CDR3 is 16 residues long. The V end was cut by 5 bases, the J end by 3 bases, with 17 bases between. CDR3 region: CASSRGAGASGNTIYF. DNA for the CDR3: TGTGCCAGCAGCAGGGGGGCAGGGGCAAGTGGAAACACCATATATTTT.

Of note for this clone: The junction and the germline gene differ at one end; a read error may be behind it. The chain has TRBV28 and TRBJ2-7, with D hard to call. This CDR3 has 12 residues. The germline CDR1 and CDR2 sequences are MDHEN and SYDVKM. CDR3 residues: CASSPSQRRTDF. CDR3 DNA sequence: TGTGCCAGCAGTCCCTCCCAACGACGGACGGACTTC.

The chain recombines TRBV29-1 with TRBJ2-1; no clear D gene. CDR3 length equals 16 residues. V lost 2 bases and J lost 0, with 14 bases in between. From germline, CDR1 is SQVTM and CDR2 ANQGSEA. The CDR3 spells CSVELGSASSYNEQFF. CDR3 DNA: TGCAGCGTTGAATTAGGGTCTGCCAGCTCCTACAATGAGCAGTTCTTC.

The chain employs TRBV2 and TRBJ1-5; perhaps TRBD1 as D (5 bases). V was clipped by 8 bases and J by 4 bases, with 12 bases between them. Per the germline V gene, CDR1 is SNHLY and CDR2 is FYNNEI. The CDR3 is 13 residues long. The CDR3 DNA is TGTGCCAGCGATGGGGGGGGAAATCAGCCCCAGCATTTT. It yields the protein CASDGGGNQPQHF.

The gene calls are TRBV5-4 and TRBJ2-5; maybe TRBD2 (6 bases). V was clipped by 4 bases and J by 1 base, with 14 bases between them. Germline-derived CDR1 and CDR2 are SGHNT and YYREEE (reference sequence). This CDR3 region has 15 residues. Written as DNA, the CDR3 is TGTGCCAGCAGCCTGGATAGCGGAAGCCAAGAGACCCAGTACTTC. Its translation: CASSLDSGSQETQYF.

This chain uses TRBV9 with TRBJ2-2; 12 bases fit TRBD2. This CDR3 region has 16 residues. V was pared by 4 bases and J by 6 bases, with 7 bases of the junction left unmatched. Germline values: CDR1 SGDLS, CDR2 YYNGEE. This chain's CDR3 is CASSPRLAGAPGELFF. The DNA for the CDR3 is TGTGCCAGCAGCCCCCGACTAGCGGGAGCGCCCGGGGAGCTGTTTTTT.

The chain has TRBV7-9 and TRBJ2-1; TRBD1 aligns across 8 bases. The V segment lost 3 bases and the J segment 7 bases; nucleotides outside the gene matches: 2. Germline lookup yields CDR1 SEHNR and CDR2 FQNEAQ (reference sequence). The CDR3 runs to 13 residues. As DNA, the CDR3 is TGTGCCAGCAGCTTTAACAGGGGGAATGAGCAGTTCTTC. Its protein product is CASSFNRGNEQFF.

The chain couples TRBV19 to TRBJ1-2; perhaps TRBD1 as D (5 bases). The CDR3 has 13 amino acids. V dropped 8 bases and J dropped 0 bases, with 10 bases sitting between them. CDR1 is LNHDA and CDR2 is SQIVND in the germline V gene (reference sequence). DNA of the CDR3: TGTGCCAGTGCAGGGTTCGCTAACTATGGCTACACCTTC. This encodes CASAGFANYGYTF.

CDR3 bases: TGCGCCAGCAGCTGGACCGGGACAGGGGATGGTACGCAGTATTTT. Translated, it gives CASSWTGTGDGTQYF. V usage is TRBV5-1 and J usage is TRBJ2-3, with 10 bases lining up with TRBD1. The germline gives CDR1 SGHRS, CDR2 YFSETQ. V lost 3 bases, J lost 8 bases, and 9 bases stayed unmatched. CDR3 length: 15 residues. Drawing the rest from reference TRBV5-1 and TRBJ2-3, the complete variable domain is KAGVTQTPRYLIKTRGQQVTLSCSPISGHRSVSWYQQTPGQGLQFLFEYFSETQRNKGNFPGRFSGRQFSNSRSEMNVSTLELGDSALYLCASSWTGTGDGTQYFGPGTRLTVL.

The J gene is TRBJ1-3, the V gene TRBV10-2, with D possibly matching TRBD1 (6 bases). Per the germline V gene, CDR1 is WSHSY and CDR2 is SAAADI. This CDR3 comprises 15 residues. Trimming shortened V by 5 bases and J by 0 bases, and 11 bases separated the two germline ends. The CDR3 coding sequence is TGCGCCAGCAGTTGGACAGCGAGCTCTGGAAACACCATATATTTT. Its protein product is CASSWTASSGNTIYF.

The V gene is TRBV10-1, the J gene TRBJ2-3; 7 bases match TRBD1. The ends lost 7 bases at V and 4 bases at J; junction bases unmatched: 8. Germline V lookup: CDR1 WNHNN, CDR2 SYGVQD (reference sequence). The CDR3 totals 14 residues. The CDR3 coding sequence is TGCGCCAGCAAATGGACAGGAGTACCAGATACGCAGTATTTT. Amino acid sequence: CASKWTGVPDTQYF.

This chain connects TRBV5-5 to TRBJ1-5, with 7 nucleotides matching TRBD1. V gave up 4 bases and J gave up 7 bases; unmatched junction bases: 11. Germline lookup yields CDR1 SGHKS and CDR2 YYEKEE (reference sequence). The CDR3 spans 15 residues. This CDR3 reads CASSPGQTPKQPQHF. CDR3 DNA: TGTGCCAGCAGCCCGGGACAGACTCCGAAACAGCCCCAGCATTTT.

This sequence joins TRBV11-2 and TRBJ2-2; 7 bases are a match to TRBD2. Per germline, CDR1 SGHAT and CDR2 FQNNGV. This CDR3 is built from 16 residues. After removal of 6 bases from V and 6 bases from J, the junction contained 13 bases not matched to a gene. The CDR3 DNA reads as TGTGCCAGCAGTGCCCCCAGCGGGATTAGGGCCGGGGAGCTGTTTTTT. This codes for CASSAPSGIRAGELFF.

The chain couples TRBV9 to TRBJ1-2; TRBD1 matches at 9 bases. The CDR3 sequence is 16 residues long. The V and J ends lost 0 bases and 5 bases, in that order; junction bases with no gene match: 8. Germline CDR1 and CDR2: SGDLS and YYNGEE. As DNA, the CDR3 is TGTGCCAGCAGCGTAGCCGGGACAGGGTCTTGGTATGGCTACACCTTC. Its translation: CASSVAGTGSWYGYTF.

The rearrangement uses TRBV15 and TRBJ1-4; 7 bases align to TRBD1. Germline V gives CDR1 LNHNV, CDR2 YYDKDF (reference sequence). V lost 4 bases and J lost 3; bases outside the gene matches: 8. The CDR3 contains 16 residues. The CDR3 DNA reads TGTGCCACCAGCACACGGTCGACAGGGTCTAATGAAAAACTGTTTTTT. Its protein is CATSTRSTGSNEKLFF.

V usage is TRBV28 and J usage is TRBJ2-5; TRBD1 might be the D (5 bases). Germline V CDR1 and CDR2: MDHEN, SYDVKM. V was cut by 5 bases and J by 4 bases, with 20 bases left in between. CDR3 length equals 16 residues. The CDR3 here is CASSPTGTQERETQYF. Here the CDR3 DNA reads TGTGCCAGCAGTCCAACAGGTACCCAAGAAAGAGAGACCCAGTACTTC.

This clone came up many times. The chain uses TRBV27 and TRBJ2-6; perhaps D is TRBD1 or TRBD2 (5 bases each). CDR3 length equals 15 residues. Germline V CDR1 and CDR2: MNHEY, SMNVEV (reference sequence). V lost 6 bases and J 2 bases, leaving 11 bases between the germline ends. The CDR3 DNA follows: TGTGCCAGCAGCCGGGACGCCACTGGGGCCAACGTCCTGACTTTC. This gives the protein CASSRDATGANVLTF. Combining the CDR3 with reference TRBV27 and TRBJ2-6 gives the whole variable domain EAQVTQNPRYLITVTGKKLTVTCSQNMNHEYMSWYRQDPGLGLRQIYYSMNVEVTDKGDVPEGYKVSRKEKRNFPLILESPSPNQTSLYFCASSRDATGANVLTFGAGSRLTVL.

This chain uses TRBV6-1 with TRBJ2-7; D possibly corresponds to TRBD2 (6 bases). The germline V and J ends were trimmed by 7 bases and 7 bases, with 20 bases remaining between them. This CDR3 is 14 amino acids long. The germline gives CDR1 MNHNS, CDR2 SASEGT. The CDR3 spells CASTHRDGGTEQYF. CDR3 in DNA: TGTGCCAGCACCCACCGGGACGGGGGTACTGAGCAGTACTTC.

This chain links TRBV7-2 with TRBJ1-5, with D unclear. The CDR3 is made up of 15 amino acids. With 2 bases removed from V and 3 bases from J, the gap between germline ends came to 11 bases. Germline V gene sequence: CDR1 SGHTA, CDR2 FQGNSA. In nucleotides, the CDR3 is TGTGCCAGCAGCTTATTCGGGCGGAACAATCAGCCCCAGCATTTT. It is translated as CASSLFGRNNQPQHF.

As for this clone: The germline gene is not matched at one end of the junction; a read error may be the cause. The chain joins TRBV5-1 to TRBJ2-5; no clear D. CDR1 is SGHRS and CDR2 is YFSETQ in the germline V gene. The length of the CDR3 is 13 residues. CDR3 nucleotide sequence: TGTGCCAGCAGCCTTCGAGCGCACGAGACCCAGTACTTC. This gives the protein CASSLRAHETQYF.

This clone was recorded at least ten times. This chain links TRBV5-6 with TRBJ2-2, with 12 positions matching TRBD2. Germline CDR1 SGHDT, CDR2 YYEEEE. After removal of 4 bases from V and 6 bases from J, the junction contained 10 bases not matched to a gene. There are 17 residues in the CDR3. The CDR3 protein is CASSTGLAGHWAGELFF. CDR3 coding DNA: TGTGCCAGCAGCACGGGACTAGCGGGTCACTGGGCCGGGGAGCTGTTTTTT. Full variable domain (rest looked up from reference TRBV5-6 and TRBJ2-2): DAGVTQSPTHLIKTRGQQVTLRCSPKSGHDTVSWYQQALGQGPQFIFQYYEEEERQRGNFPDRFSGHQFPNYSSELNVNALLLGDSALYLCASSTGLAGHWAGELFFGEGSRLTVL.